This TCR beta chain was sequenced during a study of neurological immune-mediated disorders. Whole-study findings and limits: HTLV-1-associated myelopathy had the most TCR clonal expansion, whereas multiple sclerosis had the least (lower than in healthy controls). The absence of shared CDR3 amino acid sequences among expanded clones across subjects suggests private repertoires in all groups.

The cDNA was generated through 5'RACE incorporating 10-nucleotide random UMIs. TCRdb independently ran MiXCR on the 5' RACE reads; one entry per CDR3 protein. The profile shows under 45,000 distinct CDR3 sequences, roughly an eighth of them singletons. There are many counts of this clonotype. Its antigen remains unidentified. The germline V gene has CDR1 SGHTA and CDR2 FQGTGA. The CDR3 is 15 amino acids. V lost 5 bases, J lost 0 bases, and 11 bases lay in between. Unsorted libraries used 2 million PBMCs kept at -80 degrees C. The J gene is TRBJ2-1, the V gene TRBV7-3; D gene unclear. Sequencing input: PBMCs. The TCR was taken from a female donor in good health. CDR3 bases: TGTGCCAGCAGCCCAGAGGTGGGCTCCTACAATGAGCAGTTCTTC. Protein sequence: CASSPEVGSYNEQFF. Full variable domain (rest looked up from reference TRBV7-3 and TRBJ2-1): GAGVSQTPSNKVTEKGKYVELRCDPISGHTALYWYRQSLGQGPEFLIYFQGTGAADDSGLPNDRFFAVRPEGSVSTLKIQRTERGDSAVYLCASSPEVGSYNEQFFGPGTRLTVL.